A single sample is the source of the 28 T cell receptor beta chains below, sequenced in a study of T cells in Graves' hyperthyroidism and ophthalmopathy. Researchers amplified the TCR beta CDR3 regions from RNA transcripts. A first-round RT-PCR of the TCR CDR3 used the HTBI primer set. TCRdb processed the multiplex PCR reads anew with MiXCR; each CDR3 protein has one entry. The data contain under 300,000 distinct CDR3 sequences, 10% to 15% of them singletons. The sample was blood. All receptors come from a woman between 25 and 40 years old with Graves' hyperthyroidism that later progressed to Graves' ophthalmopathy.

At least ten counts were recorded for this clonotype. The genes are TRBV4-3 and TRBJ1-1; 7 bases are a match to TRBD1. The J segment lost 8 bases and the V segment lost 0 bases, leaving 9 bases of the junction unmatched. Germline CDR1 LGHNA, CDR2 YSLEER. The CDR3 runs 15 residues. The CDR3 sequence is CASSQDRGLGPEAFF. CDR3 sequence (DNA): TGCGCCAGCAGCCAAGATAGGGGGCTTGGGCCCGAAGCTTTCTTT.

The chain has TRBV20-1 and TRBJ2-3, with TRBD1 matching over 9 bases. The CDR3 totals 17 residues. After removal of 5 bases from V and 1 base from J, the junction contained 13 bases not matched to a gene. Germline loops: CDR1 DFQATT, CDR2 SNEGSKA (reference sequence). The CDR3 DNA reads TGCAGTGCTGGCGGACAGGGGCCGACCCGGGGCACAGATACGCAGTATTTT. Its translation: CSAGGQGPTRGTDTQYF.

Only a few counts were recorded for this clonotype. The rearrangement uses TRBV6-2 or TRBV6-3 and TRBJ2-2, with 7 bases that match TRBD2. Germline V gene lookup returns CDR1 MNHEY and CDR2 SVGEGT. The CDR3 is 13 residues long. Trimming took 6 bases from V and 7 from J; bases not matched to a gene: 5. This chain's CDR3 is CASRRTSGGELFF. The DNA for the CDR3 is TGTGCCAGCAGGAGGACTAGTGGCGGGGAGCTGTTTTTT.

This clonotype has only a few counts. The V gene is TRBV6-1, the J gene TRBJ2-3; weak D call: TRBD2 (5 bases). Germline V gene sequence: CDR1 MNHNS, CDR2 SASEGT. V lost 5 bases to trimming and J lost 0 bases, with 15 bases between them. The CDR3 consists of 16 residues. CDR3 DNA: TGTGCCAGCAGTAAGGCGAGCGGAGGTAGCACAGATACGCAGTATTTT. It translates to CASSKASGGSTDTQYF.

This clonotype was picked up many times. V and J are TRBV6-1 and TRBJ1-1; D is uncertain. With 3 bases removed from V and 1 base from J, the gap between germline ends came to 6 bases. CDR1 and CDR2 from the germline V gene are MNHNS and SASEGT. This CDR3 contains 13 residues. The CDR3 DNA reads TGTGCCAGCAGTGAGTGGGAGAACACTGAAGCTTTCTTT. Translation: CASSEWENTEAFF.

V is TRBV6-2 or TRBV6-3 and J is TRBJ1-5; the D gene is possibly TRBD1 (5 bases). V lost 1 base to trimming and J lost 1 base, with 5 bases between them. The CDR3 has 14 residues. Germline CDR1 and CDR2: MNHEY and SVGEGT. The CDR3 DNA sequence: TGTGCCAGCAGTTACTGGGACAGCAATCAGCCCCAGCATTTT. Protein product: CASSYWDSNQPQHF.

Concerning this clonotype itself: A clone one base away is much larger, so this may be a read error. Because the CDR3 is missing its conserved closing phenylalanine or tryptophan, this is likely a read error. The chain carries TRBV29-1 and TRBJ2-1; unclear D gene. The CDR3 has 12 residues. Looked up from germline, CDR1 is SQVTM and CDR2 is ANQGSEA. Trimming left V 4 bases short and J 3 bases short, with 7 bases between. This chain's CDR3 is CSVVVFYNEQFS. CDR3 DNA: TGCAGCGTTGTGGTCTTCTACAATGAGCAGTTCTCC.

This clonotype was detected ten times or more. The chain links TRBV18 to TRBJ2-1; D is possibly TRBD2 (6 bases). V was pared by 6 bases and J by 5 bases, with 14 bases between. This CDR3 is 14 amino acids long. From germline, CDR1 is KGHSH and CDR2 LQKENI. The CDR3 loop reads CASSSGLDNNEQFF. DNA for the CDR3: TGTGCCAGCTCCTCGGGACTGGACAACAATGAGCAGTTCTTC.

The chain couples TRBV27 to TRBJ2-2, with TRBD2 as a possible D gene (5 bases). Germline V CDR1 and CDR2: MNHEY, SMNVEV (reference sequence). V was trimmed by 2 bases and J by 0 bases, leaving 7 bases between them. The CDR3 loop spans 15 amino acids. The CDR3 reads CASSLSGSNTGELFF. CDR3 nucleotide sequence: TGTGCCAGCAGTTTAAGCGGCTCGAACACCGGGGAGCTGTTTTTT.

This clonotype was seen a handful of times. At one end the junction does not follow the germline gene, possibly because of a read error. The rearrangement joins TRBV7-2 to TRBJ2-1; 7 positions match TRBD2. This CDR3 has 14 residues. Germline V gene sequence: CDR1 SGHTA, CDR2 FQGNSA. Written as DNA, the CDR3 is TGTGCCAGCAGCTCTAGCGGACCCTACAATGAGCAGTCCTTC. Amino acid sequence: CASSSSGPYNEQSF. Together with reference TRBV7-2 and TRBJ2-1, the CDR3 gives the full variable domain: GAGVSQSPSNKVTEKGKDVELRCDPISGHTALYWYRQSLGQGLEFLIYFQGNSAPDKSGLPSDRFSAERTGGSVSTLTIQRTQQEDSAVYLCASSSSGPYNEQSFGPGTRLTVL.

Concerning this clonotype: This sequence may be a read error, since a much larger clone differs from it by one base. V gene TRBV6-1 combines with J gene TRBJ1-5; no firm D call. The CDR3 runs to 13 residues. Germline V gene lookup returns CDR1 MNHNS and CDR2 SASEGT. CDR3 in DNA: TGTGCCGGCAGTCAGGCGGGTGGTCAGCCCCAGCATTTT. This encodes CAGSQAGGQPQHF.

This clonotype was observed a handful of times. The V call is TRBV2, the J call TRBJ2-3; D might be TRBD2 (6 bases). There are 14 residues in the CDR3. The germline V gene encodes CDR1 SNHLY and CDR2 FYNNEI. V gave up 5 bases and J gave up 5 bases, with 14 bases separating them. Here the CDR3 reads CASSSRGGKDTQYF. In nucleotides, the CDR3 is TGTGCCAGCAGTTCCCGTGGCGGGAAAGATACGCAGTATTTT.

This clonotype was detected ten times or more. V gene TRBV28 combines with J gene TRBJ1-1, with D uncertain. CDR3 length: 14 residues. Germline V gene data show CDR1 as MDHEN and CDR2 as SYDVKM. V lost 3 bases to trimming and J lost 0 bases, with 8 bases between them. The CDR3 region has the DNA TGTGCCAGCAGTTTCCCTACGGTGAACACTGAAGCTTTCTTT. It is translated as CASSFPTVNTEAFF.

The table lists this clonotype with a few counts. The CDR3 is CASSLQERGAGAQYF. The CDR3 bases are TGTGCCAGCAGTTTACAGGAGCGGGGGGCTGGGGCCCAGTACTTC. The gene calls are TRBV12-3 or TRBV12-4 and TRBJ2-5; 9 positions agree with TRBD2. The CDR3 has 15 amino acids. V dropped 2 bases and J dropped 9; count of bases not matched to a gene: 10.

This clonotype was observed many times. The chain is built from TRBV28 and TRBJ1-2; D gene unclear. The CDR3 is made up of 18 amino acids. Germline-derived CDR1 and CDR2 are MDHEN and SYDVKM. V shed 6 bases and J shed 3 bases, with 26 bases lying between them. This CDR3 is CASSQFNSGSRRDYGYTF. DNA for the CDR3: TGTGCCAGCAGCCAATTCAACTCCGGTTCACGCCGGGACTATGGCTACACCTTC.

This clonotype was recorded at least ten times. The chain combines TRBV11-3 with TRBJ2-1; TRBD2 matches 12 bases. V lost 3 bases and J lost 7; bases outside the gene matches: 7. Germline V gene data show CDR1 as SGHNT and CDR2 as YENEEA. This CDR3 has 16 residues. This CDR3 is CASSFRLAGVGNEQFF. For the CDR3, the DNA is TGTGCCAGCAGCTTCCGACTAGCGGGAGTGGGTAATGAGCAGTTCTTC.

The chain recombines TRBV3-1 with TRBJ1-1, with D unclear. CDR3 length: 13 residues. Germline V CDR1 and CDR2: LGHDT, YNNKEL (reference sequence). Trimming pared 1 base from V and 3 bases from J, leaving 6 bases between. The CDR3 is CASSQGPYTEAFF. In DNA form, the CDR3 reads TGTGCCAGCAGCCAAGGGCCGTACACTGAAGCTTTCTTT.

The sample holds many counts of this clonotype. V is TRBV7-9 and J is TRBJ1-1; no definite D call. V lost 5 bases and J 3 bases, leaving 10 bases between the germline ends. This CDR3 is built from 13 residues. Germline-derived CDR1 and CDR2 are SEHNR and FQNEAQ (reference sequence). The DNA of the CDR3 is TGTGCCAGCAGCCGGAACGGGGACACTGAAGCTTTCTTT. Translation gives CASSRNGDTEAFF.

In this sample, this clonotype turned up many times. The chain uses TRBV3-1 and TRBJ2-3; D gene unclear. With 3 bases removed from V and 5 bases from J, the gap between germline ends came to 12 bases. The germline gives CDR1 LGHDT, CDR2 YNNKEL (reference sequence). The CDR3 contains 14 residues. This CDR3 is CASSQGQVGDTQYF. CDR3 coding DNA: TGTGCCAGCAGCCAGGGTCAGGTGGGAGATACGCAGTATTTT.

In its sample, this clonotype was seen many times. This chain uses TRBV4-2 with TRBJ2-7, with 9 bases that match TRBD2. From germline, CDR1 is LGHNA and CDR2 YNFKEQ. V lost 4 bases to trimming and J lost 2 bases; unmatched junction nucleotides: 9. This CDR3 has 16 residues. CDR3 DNA: TGTGCCAGCAGCCCCACAACTGCGGGAGGGCCCTACGAGCAGTACTTC. This translates into CASSPTTAGGPYEQYF.

The CDR3 loop reads CASIVAGGDEQFF. CDR3 nucleotides: TGCGCCAGCATTGTAGCCGGAGGGGATGAGCAGTTCTTC. This rearrangement joins TRBV10-2 to TRBJ2-1; TRBD2 might be the D (6 bases). This CDR3 has 13 residues. V was shortened by 7 bases and J by 8 bases, with 15 bases between the two germline ends. Germline lookup yields CDR1 WSHSY and CDR2 SAAADI.

This clonotype has only a few counts. The J gene is TRBJ1-6, the V gene TRBV30, with D unresolved. The CDR3 extends over 12 amino acids. V was trimmed by 2 bases and J by 10 bases, leaving 9 bases between them. In germline, CDR1 is GTSNPN, CDR2 SVGIG (reference sequence). The DNA for the CDR3 is TGTGCCTGGAGTAATAGTGGGTCACCCCTCCACTTT. It codes for CAWSNSGSPLHF.

The sample holds many counts of this clonotype. This chain links TRBV6-2 or TRBV6-3 with TRBJ2-4; 11 positions match TRBD2. Trimming cost V 0 bases and J 0 bases; bases outside gene matches: 7. Germline lookup yields CDR1 MNHEY and CDR2 SVGEGT. The CDR3 runs 19 residues. For the CDR3, the DNA is TGTGCCAGCAGTTACTCGATGCTAGCGGGGGGTTTAGCCAAAAACATTCAGTACTTC. Its protein is CASSYSMLAGGLAKNIQYF.

This clonotype was counted at least ten times. The chain couples TRBV5-6 to TRBJ2-5; possible D gene TRBD2, 5 bases. Trimming shortened V by 1 base and J by 5 bases, and 9 bases separated the two germline ends. Germline V gives CDR1 SGHDT, CDR2 YYEEEE. The CDR3 covers 13 residues. CDR3 in amino acids: CASSLYGVETQYF. As DNA, the CDR3 is TGTGCCAGCAGCTTGTACGGGGTTGAGACCCAGTACTTC.

This clonotype has a count of ten or more. The chain combines TRBV7-2 with TRBJ2-7; 10 bases fit TRBD2. CDR3 length: 15 residues. CDR1 is SGHTA and CDR2 is FQGNSA in the germline V gene. The junction had 5 bases not matched to a gene; V was cut back by 4 bases and J by 2 bases. CDR3 nucleotides: TGTGCCAGCAGCTCCGCTAGCGGGAGCCCCTACGAGCAGTACTTC. It specifies CASSSASGSPYEQYF.

This clonotype showed up many times. This chain joins TRBV5-6 and TRBJ2-1; no reliable D call. This CDR3 spans 14 amino acids. Germline loops: CDR1 SGHDT, CDR2 YYEEEE. V lost 2 bases, J lost 4 bases, and 10 bases lay in between. CDR3 in amino acids: CASSFGPYYNEQFF. CDR3 in DNA: TGTGCCAGCAGCTTTGGTCCATATTACAATGAGCAGTTCTTC.

This clonotype was counted ten times or more. The gene calls are TRBV3-1 and TRBJ2-7; TRBD2 agrees at 7 bases. With 1 base clipped from V and 5 bases from J, the junction kept 8 bases outside the gene matches. The CDR3 is 15 amino acids. The V gene's germline CDR1 is LGHDT and CDR2 YNNKEL (reference sequence). The CDR3 protein is CASSQVRAGADEQYF. The CDR3, as DNA: TGTGCCAGCAGCCAAGTACGGGCGGGAGCGGACGAGCAGTACTTC.

In this sample, this clonotype turned up many times. In DNA, the CDR3 is TGTGCCAGCAGTGAAGAGGAGACTCTGTACAATGAGCAGTTCTTC. Translation gives CASSEEETLYNEQFF. The rearrangement links TRBV2 to TRBJ2-1; D is ambiguous. The V end lost 1 base, the J end lost 4 bases, and 11 bases lay between the germline ends. Germline V gene lookup returns CDR1 SNHLY and CDR2 FYNNEI. The CDR3 runs to 15 residues.